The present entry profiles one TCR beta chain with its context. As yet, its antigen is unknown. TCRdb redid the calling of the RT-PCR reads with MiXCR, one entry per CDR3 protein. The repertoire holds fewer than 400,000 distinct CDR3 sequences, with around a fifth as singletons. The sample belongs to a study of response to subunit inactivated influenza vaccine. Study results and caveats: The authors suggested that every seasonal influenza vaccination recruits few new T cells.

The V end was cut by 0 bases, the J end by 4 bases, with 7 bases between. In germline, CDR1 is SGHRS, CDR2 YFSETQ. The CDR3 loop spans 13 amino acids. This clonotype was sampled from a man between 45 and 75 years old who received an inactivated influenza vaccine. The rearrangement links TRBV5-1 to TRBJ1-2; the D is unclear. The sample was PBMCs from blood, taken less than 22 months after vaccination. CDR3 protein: CASSLAVTYGYTF. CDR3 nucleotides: TGCGCCAGCAGCTTGGCGGTGACCTATGGCTACACCTTC.